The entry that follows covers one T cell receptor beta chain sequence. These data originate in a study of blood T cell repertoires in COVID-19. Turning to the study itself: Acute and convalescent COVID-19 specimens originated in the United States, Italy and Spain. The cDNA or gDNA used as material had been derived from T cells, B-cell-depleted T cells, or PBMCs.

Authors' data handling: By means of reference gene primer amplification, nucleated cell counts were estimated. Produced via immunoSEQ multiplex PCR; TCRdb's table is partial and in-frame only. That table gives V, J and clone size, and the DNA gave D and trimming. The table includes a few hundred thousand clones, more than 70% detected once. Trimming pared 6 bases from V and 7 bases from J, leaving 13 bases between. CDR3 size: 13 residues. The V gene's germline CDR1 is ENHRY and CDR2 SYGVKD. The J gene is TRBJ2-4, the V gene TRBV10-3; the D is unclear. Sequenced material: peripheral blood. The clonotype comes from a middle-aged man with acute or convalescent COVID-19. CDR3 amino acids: CAIRGPEENIQYF. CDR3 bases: TGTGCCATCAGGGGCCCCGAAGAGAACATTCAGTACTTC.